This T cell receptor (beta chain) was identified during a study of cytomegalovirus exposure and HLA in healthy donors. The PCR used 60 Vbeta and 13 Jbeta primers. Here immunoSEQ multiplex PCR was the method, and the copy in TCRdb shows in-frame clones only, minus some. Found here are about 170,000 clones, around 80% of them singletons; the top ten hold under 3%. Study-level findings and limits: TCR beta sequences reportedly predicted most subjects' HLA-A and HLA-B alleles accurately. In a later analysis, several top co-occurrence clusters appeared linked to parvovirus B19, influenza, CMV and Epstein-Barr virus. Earlier analysis yielded a pattern in which most TCR beta V segments were productive about 90% or about 30% of the time. An analysis was carried out later, and it reportedly showed fewer N-insertions in an Asian-associated ancestry cluster than the approximately 610-donor mean.

Note on this clone: What it binds is not known. This specimen includes other DNA sequences encoding the same CDR3.

CDR1 is MNHEY and CDR2 is SVGAGI in the germline V gene. Between the trimmed V and J ends, which lost 6 bases and 2 bases, there was a span of 5 bases. The CDR3 runs to 11 residues. Specimen: PBMCs. The receptor comes from a male donor in good health and CMV-seronegative. The V and J genes are TRBV6-5 and TRBJ2-7; D is undetermined. DNA for the CDR3: TGTGCCAGCAGGAGTGCCTACGAGCAGTACTTC. It translates to CASRSAYEQYF.